These 19 T cell receptor beta chains share one sample of origin, sequenced in a study of T cell responses to AZD1222 COVID-19 vaccine. This table comes from immunoSEQ multiplex PCR, and its TCRdb copy is limited to in-frame clones, with some not included. The table has roughly 160,000 clones, 92% seen once. The source was peripheral blood, collected on day 0 of MenACWY control vaccination. These TCRs come from an adult in good health.

The V call is TRBV15, the J call TRBJ2-7; 8 bases align to TRBD2. J lost 0 bases, V lost 2 bases, and 3 bases had no gene match. Germline V gene sequence: CDR1 LNHNV, CDR2 YYDKDF (reference sequence). CDR3 length: 15 residues. CDR3 nucleotides: TGTGCCACCAGCAGAAGAGCGGGAGTCTCCTACGAGCAGTACTTC. Translated, it gives CATSRRAGVSYEQYF.

J is TRBJ2-2 and V is TRBV24-1; TRBD2 aligns across 9 bases. CDR1 is KGHDR, CDR2 SFDVKD, per germline. This CDR3 region has 18 residues. Trimming took 0 bases from V and 3 from J; bases not matched to a gene: 7. The CDR3 region has the DNA TGTGCCACCAGTGATTTGAGGTGGGAGCGGGGGGACACCGGGGAGCTGTTTTTT. Translation gives CATSDLRWERGDTGELFF.

This clone occurred a few times. The chain links TRBV19 to TRBJ1-4, with 9 positions matching TRBD1. This CDR3 has 15 amino acids. Looked up from germline, CDR1 is LNHDA and CDR2 is SQIVND (reference sequence). The V and J ends lost 7 bases and 7 bases, in that order; junction bases with no gene match: 10. The CDR3 loop is CASTPDRGASEKLFF. The CDR3 region has the DNA TGTGCCAGTACCCCCGACAGGGGGGCGAGTGAAAAACTGTTTTTT.

The V call is TRBV6-5, the J call TRBJ1-6; D gene uncertain. CDR1 and CDR2 (germline): MNHEY, SVGAGI. Trimming pared 0 bases from V and 6 bases from J, leaving 12 bases between. The CDR3 has 16 amino acids. CDR3 residues: CASSYSHIGVNSPLHF. As DNA, the CDR3 is TGTGCCAGCAGTTACTCCCACATCGGGGTTAATTCACCCCTCCACTTT.

This rearrangement joins TRBV19 to TRBJ1-2; D unresolved. In germline, CDR1 is LNHDA, CDR2 SQIVND (reference sequence). V gave up 3 bases and J gave up 4 bases, with 9 bases separating them. The CDR3 totals 13 residues. In DNA, the CDR3 is TGTGCCAGTAGTATGAGGGCCTTCTATGGCTACACCTTC. The encoded protein is CASSMRAFYGYTF.

V usage is TRBV28 and J usage is TRBJ2-2; TRBD2 is a possible D gene (6 bases). Germline V gene data show CDR1 as MDHEN and CDR2 as SYDVKM. The V gene lost 8 bases and the J gene lost 0 bases, with 16 bases spanning the gap. The CDR3 runs to 16 residues. For the CDR3, the DNA is TGTGCCAGCCGACCCTTTGGAGGGACGAACACCGGGGAGCTGTTTTTT. Translation gives CASRPFGGTNTGELFF.

The chain recombines TRBV7-2 with TRBJ1-4; D is uncertain. CDR1 and CDR2 from the germline V gene are SGHTA and FQGNSA. The V end lost 3 bases, the J end lost 8 bases, and 4 bases lay between the germline ends. The length of the CDR3 is 11 residues. The DNA of the CDR3 is TGTGCCAGCAGCTTTTCCGAAAAACTGTTTTTT. The encoded protein is CASSFSEKLFF.

The genes are TRBV28 and TRBJ2-3; tentatively, D is TRBD1 (5 bases). Germline V gene data show CDR1 as MDHEN and CDR2 as SYDVKM. Trimming shortened V by 10 bases and J by 2 bases, and 10 bases separated the two germline ends. There are 12 residues in the CDR3. The CDR3 loop is CATGSVTDTQYF. The DNA for the CDR3 is TGTGCCACAGGGTCGGTCACAGATACGCAGTATTTT. The full variable domain, completed using reference TRBV28 and TRBJ2-3, is DVKVTQSSRYLVKRTGEKVFLECVQDMDHENMFWYRQDPGLGLRLIYFSYDVKMKEKGDIPEGYSVSREKKERFSLILESASTNQTSMYLCATGSVTDTQYFGPGTRLTVL.

The V gene is TRBV5-1, the J gene TRBJ2-3, with D perhaps assigned TRBD1 or TRBD2 (5 bases each). In germline, CDR1 is SGHRS, CDR2 YFSETQ. Trimming pared 4 bases from V and 1 base from J, leaving 13 bases between. There are 15 residues in the CDR3. In nucleotides, the CDR3 is TGCGCCAGCAGCCCTGGACTGGGGGGCACAGATACGCAGTATTTT. Amino acids: CASSPGLGGTDTQYF.

This chain connects TRBV28 to TRBJ2-7; 9 bases align to TRBD2. Trimming removed 5 bases from V and 0 bases from J; junction bases left unmatched: 11. This CDR3 comprises 17 residues. Germline-derived CDR1 and CDR2 are MDHEN and SYDVKM. The chain's CDR3 is CASSGMWAGGSSYEQYF. In DNA, the CDR3 is TGTGCCAGCAGTGGGATGTGGGCGGGAGGGAGCTCCTACGAGCAGTACTTC. The complete variable domain, with remaining parts taken from reference TRBV28 and TRBJ2-7, reads DVKVTQSSRYLVKRTGEKVFLECVQDMDHENMFWYRQDPGLGLRLIYFSYDVKMKEKGDIPEGYSVSREKKERFSLILESASTNQTSMYLCASSGMWAGGSSYEQYFGPGTRLTVT.

The gene calls are TRBV7-8 and TRBJ1-2, with unresolved D. CDR1 and CDR2 (germline): SGHVS, FQNEAQ. Deletions cut 4 bases from V and 8 bases from J, with 11 bases between. This CDR3 spans 12 amino acids. The CDR3 region has the DNA TGTGCCAGCAGCTCCGAGGGCGGCGGCTACACCTTC. Translation: CASSSEGGGYTF.

The V gene is TRBV3-1 (or the pseudogene TRBV3-2), the J gene TRBJ1-4; TRBD1 aligns across 7 bases. In germline, CDR1 is LGHDT, CDR2 YNNKEL (reference sequence). Trimming removed 4 bases from V and 6 bases from J; junction bases left unmatched: 8. The CDR3 covers 15 residues. CDR3 nucleotides: TGTGCCAGCAGCCGCAAGGGGGCGAGGGATGAAAAACTGTTTTTT. Protein sequence: CASSRKGARDEKLFF.

A single count supports this clone. The J gene is TRBJ1-2, the V gene TRBV11-2; 8 bases map to TRBD1. The length of the CDR3 is 14 residues. Germline values: CDR1 SGHAT, CDR2 FQNNGV. V lost 6 bases to trimming and J lost 0 bases; unmatched junction nucleotides: 3. CDR3 loop: CASRRTGSNYGYTF. The CDR3 nucleotides are TGTGCCAGCAGGAGGACAGGGTCTAACTATGGCTACACCTTC. Combining the CDR3 with reference TRBV11-2 and TRBJ1-2 gives the whole variable domain EAGVAQSPRYKIIEKRQSVAFWCNPISGHATLYWYQQILGQGPKLLIQFQNNGVVDDSQLPKDRFSAERLKGVDSTLKIQPAKLEDSAVYLCASRRTGSNYGYTFGSGTRLTVV.

This clone was detected only once. J is TRBJ1-2 and V is TRBV6-2 or TRBV6-3; D unclear. Trimming cost V 5 bases and J 7 bases, with 20 bases left between them. In germline, CDR1 is MNHEY, CDR2 SVGEGT. This CDR3 contains 15 residues. The CDR3 is CASSTPDLLGRGYTF. CDR3 nucleotide sequence: TGTGCCAGCAGTACCCCAGACCTTTTGGGCCGTGGCTACACCTTC.

This sequence joins TRBV4-2 and TRBJ1-4, with 10 bases fitting TRBD1. The CDR3 extends over 16 amino acids. CDR1 is LGHNA and CDR2 is YNFKEQ in the germline V gene. Trimming at V came to 4 bases and at J to 8 bases, leaving 10 bases not matched to a gene. CDR3 residues: CASSRPSGQGGEKLFF. CDR3 nucleotides: TGTGCCAGCAGCCGCCCTTCTGGACAGGGGGGGGAAAAACTGTTTTTT.

V and J are TRBV11-2 and TRBJ1-6, with unresolved D. Trimming cost V 1 base and J 6 bases, with 13 bases left between them. CDR1 SGHAT and CDR2 FQNNGV come from the germline V gene. The CDR3 is 16 amino acids. The CDR3 bases are TGTGCCAGCAGCTTAGGAACGGGGTTTGGTAATTCACCCCTCCACTTT. This gives the protein CASSLGTGFGNSPLHF. The whole variable domain, remainder taken from reference TRBV11-2 and TRBJ1-6, is EAGVAQSPRYKIIEKRQSVAFWCNPISGHATLYWYQQILGQGPKLLIQFQNNGVVDDSQLPKDRFSAERLKGVDSTLKIQPAKLEDSAVYLCASSLGTGFGNSPLHFGNGTRLTVT.

The chain employs TRBV7-2 and TRBJ2-3, with TRBD1 identical over 11 bases. Looked up from germline, CDR1 is SGHTA and CDR2 is FQGNSA. There are 15 residues in the CDR3. V was pared by 4 bases and J by 4 bases, with 4 bases of the junction left unmatched. The CDR3 reads CASSWVGQGADTQYF. CDR3 DNA sequence: TGTGCCAGCAGCTGGGTGGGACAGGGGGCAGATACGCAGTATTTT.

The genes are TRBV7-2 and TRBJ1-5; D unresolved. This CDR3 is 14 amino acids long. CDR1 SGHTA and CDR2 FQGNSA come from the germline V gene. The V end was cut by 4 bases, the J end by 5 bases, with 12 bases between. The CDR3: CASSSLPPDQPQHF. Here the CDR3 DNA reads TGTGCCAGCAGCTCCTTACCCCCCGATCAGCCCCAGCATTTT. The complete variable domain, with remaining parts taken from reference TRBV7-2 and TRBJ1-5, reads GAGVSQSPSNKVTEKGKDVELRCDPISGHTALYWYRQSLGQGLEFLIYFQGNSAPDKSGLPSDRFSAERTGGSVSTLTIQRTQQEDSAVYLCASSSLPPDQPQHFGDGTRLSIL.

The chain combines TRBV5-1 with TRBJ2-7, with D hard to call. There are 16 residues in the CDR3. Germline CDR1 SGHRS, CDR2 YFSETQ. V dropped 0 bases and J dropped 0 bases, with 13 bases sitting between them. In nucleotides, the CDR3 is TGCGCCAGCAGCTTGGGCTTGCAACTTAGCTCCTACGAGCAGTACTTC. Its protein is CASSLGLQLSSYEQYF.